Sequencing of this T cell receptor (beta chain) was carried out in a study of blood T cells in healthy people across ages. Notes on the study in general: Diversity was higher, and naive CD4+ cells more numerous, in long-lived donors than in aged donors.

No fewer than 7 million PBMCs went into each sample. Then a second PCR, running roughly 6 to 11 cycles, was carried out with a sample-barcoded 5' primer and a J-beta primer mix. From each sample, at least 2.5 million paired-end reads containing CDR3 were obtained. TCRdb reprocessed the 5' RACE reads via MiXCR and lists one record per CDR3 protein. The sample holds roughly 640,000 distinct CDR3 sequences, 25% to 35% seen once. The CDR3 length is 16 residues. Germline CDR1 reads MNHNY; CDR2 reads SVGAGI (reference sequence). On this clonotype itself: Its antigen is unidentified. At one end, the junction sequence differs from germline, possibly due to a read error.

This sequence was found in a woman older than 75 in good health. The sequenced material came from blood. The V gene is TRBV6-6, the J gene TRBJ2-4; 11 bases fit TRBD1. The CDR3 reads CASRTNGQGAKNIQYF. The CDR3 DNA sequence: TGTGCCAGCAGGACCAATGGACAGGGGGCCAAAAACATACAGTACTTC.